The sequence of this T cell receptor (beta chain) was determined in a study of spatial heterogeneity in lung cancer (dated by TCRdb to between 2017 and 2020). With respect to the entire study: More beta-chain than alpha-chain transcripts were consistently detected, likely reflecting higher beta-chain transcript abundance. In the raw uncorrected reads, each unique combination of TCR and UMI appeared on average more than ten times. Both alpha and beta chains were TCR-sequenced in 220 or so tumor regions, fewer than 80 matched nontumor lung samples and around 54 PBMC samples obtained at surgery. The study quantitatively compared TCR alpha and beta repertoires across multiple tumor regions, matched nontumor lung and blood in non-small cell lung cancer. A strong correlation was found between TCR transcript counts in tumor regions and a T cell transcriptional module score from matched bulk RNA-seq. TCR repertoire features were related to nonsynonymous mutation counts determined by whole-exome sequencing of tumor tissue. Broad study findings and their caveats: Counts of ubiquitous and regional expanded TCRs were found to correlate with counts of ubiquitous and regional nonsynonymous mutations, respectively. The tumor nonsynonymous mutation count correlated with the number of expanded intratumoral alpha and beta TCRs. Additional single-cell paired TCR alpha and beta sequencing was considered necessary to confirm, at a functional level, the hypothesis that regional TCRs recognize regional mutations. TCR-seq coverage of tumor T cells was estimated at only around 6.7% for alpha chains and approximately 13% for beta chains.

This clonotype was found a few times. Its specific antigen is unknown. The sample holds no much larger clone one base away, and base qualities are not on file. The intended sense of this specimen's time point label: sample taken at primary tumor resection. Donors were 72 patients with early-stage, untreated non-small cell lung cancer from the lung TRACERx cohort. For TCR sequencing, whole RNA was extracted from tumor and nontumor lung tissue, or from cryopreserved PBMC samples, and no cell sorting was done. Only patients for whom sufficient RNA was available from at least two tumor regions were selected for TCR sequencing. Tumor and adjacent nontumor lung specimens were reviewed by a lung pathologist before selection. Library construction relied on 5' RACE. Sequencing used a NextSeq 500. In the TCR library protocol, a unique molecular identifier was attached to each TCR cDNA molecule so that PCR and sequencing errors could be corrected. In the original analysis: Decombinator tools were used for TCR identification, UMI-based error correction and CDR3 extraction. Expanded TCRs were defined as those above a frequency of 2 per 1,000, corresponding to the top 1% of the tumor frequency distribution. Expanded tumor TCRs were classed as regional if statistically deemed absent (corrected P<0.05) from at least one tumor region, otherwise ubiquitous. Renyi diversity was calculated using the R vegan package after each repertoire was subsampled 100 times to 5,000 TCRs. CDR3 similarity networks were constructed using string-kernel similarity of amino acid triplets, with links drawn between CDR3s whose pairwise similarity was above 0.82. TCRdb applied fastp at Q25 and MiXCR to the public reads, then kept only in-frame beta chains. Merged by CDR3 protein, the rows form single entries marked with the most common genes and DNA. The V and J calls were not made by the authors but by TCRdb's processing. Counted in this sample were more than 7,500 distinct CDR3 sequences; less than 6% of them appeared once. Jointly, the top ten make up roughly a quarter of the sample.

In the germline V gene, CDR1 corresponds to MNHEY and CDR2 to SVGEGT. V is pared back by 6 bases and J by 5 bases, with 7 bases lying between the germline termini. The CDR3, cysteine through phenylalanine, is 12 amino acids long. The only DNA kept is the CDR3, 36 bases in frame from the first base. The material sequenced was lung tumor tissue, taken at surgery. The TCR sequence derives from a female donor with early-stage non-small cell lung cancer. The rearrangement joined TRBV6-2 or TRBV6-3 to TRBJ2-2, with the identity of the D gene unclear. This receptor has the CDR3 CASSPFTGELFF. In nucleotide form, the sequence is TGTGCCAGCAGCCCCTTTACCGGGGAGCTGTTTTTT.